The present T cell receptor beta chain was sequenced within a study of T cells after yellow fever vaccination. Study-level information: Preparation used SMART-Seq v4 Ultra Low Input for the low-cell-number fractions.

This clonotype was recorded many times. Its antigen is as yet unknown. CDR1 MNHEY and CDR2 SMNVEV come from the germline V gene (reference sequence). The CDR3 totals 14 residues. J was trimmed by 8 bases and V by 0 bases; bases with no gene match: 6. Study-wide results and caveats: Most clones from primary vaccination resurfaced after the booster (nearly 97% CD4, over 85% CD8).

MiXCR, run by TCRdb on the 5' RACE reads, gives a single entry per CDR3 protein. The table records roughly 400,000 distinct CDR3 sequences, 15% to 20% of them present only once. Sequencing used PBMCs, obtained before the yellow fever booster vaccination. This clonotype was obtained from a man between 18 and 29 years old who received the YFV17D yellow fever vaccine. V gene TRBV27 combines with J gene TRBJ2-5, with 7 bases fitting TRBD2. Here the CDR3 reads CASSLSAPSGTQYF. CDR3 coding DNA: TGTGCCAGCAGTTTATCGGCCCCTAGCGGCACCCAGTACTTC.